This T cell receptor (beta chain) was documented in a study of blood T cell repertoires in COVID-19. About the study: Some COVID-19 samples were acute and others convalescent; all came from the United States, Italy and Spain. T cells, B-cell-depleted T cells, or PBMCs provided the cDNA or gDNA that served as material.

In the original processing: How many nucleated cells were present was estimated from reference gene primer amplification. Using immunoSEQ multiplex PCR, the repertoire was profiled, and TCRdb retains in-frame clones only, with some absent. The DNA gave D and trimming, while V, J and clone size come from that table. The sample has roughly 40,000 clones, approximately 86% seen once. The V end lost 2 bases, the J end lost 0 bases, and 10 bases lay between the germline ends. This CDR3 region has 15 residues. Germline V gene lookup returns CDR1 MNHNS and CDR2 SASEGT. Sequencing was carried out using peripheral blood. The TCR was taken from a man aged 35-49 years with active COVID-19. The genes are TRBV6-1 and TRBJ1-1; unclear D gene. The CDR3, as DNA: TGTGCCAGCAGTGAATTTGTCAGAATGAACACTGAAGCTTTCTTT. Amino acid sequence: CASSEFVRMNTEAFF.